This T cell receptor beta chain was profiled in a study of shared clonotypes between healthy human individuals. Notes on the study in general: The sharing of around 5% of naive CD4 clonotypes was seen across a few donors. As a rule, naive subsets had a larger estimated richness than memory subsets.

Selected positively for CCR7 and CD45RO-negative, naive CD8 cells excluded terminally differentiated effector memory CD45RA+ cells. Genomic DNA belonging to each subset was distributed in equal measure over several immunoSEQ plates. As originally analysed: ImmunoSEQ yielded junction-only sequences lacking quality scores, so filtering differed. Profiled with immunoSEQ multiplex PCR; TCRdb holds only in-frame clones, not every one. The V and J calls and clone size come from that table; D and trimming were worked out from the DNA. The sample has 500,000 to 700,000 clones, roughly 95% seen once; the top ten hold approximately 0.11%. The V end lost 6 bases, the J end lost 0 bases, and 9 bases lay between the germline ends. This CDR3 has 13 amino acids. CDR1 is SSHAT and CDR2 is FNYEAQ in the germline V gene (reference sequence). This clone has only one observation. The antigen is unknown. Other nucleotide sequences in the sample specify the same CDR3.

The receptor's source is a woman in her 30s in good health. Sample: naive CD8+ T cells sorted from blood. The rearrangement joins TRBV7-7 to TRBJ2-7; D remains ambiguous. This CDR3 is CASSLDHSYEQYF. CDR3 sequence (DNA): TGTGCCAGCAGTTTGGACCACTCCTACGAGCAGTACTTC.